The 32 T cell receptor beta chains given below trace back to one sample, sequenced in a study of blood T cell repertoires in COVID-19. Only in-frame clones appear in the TCRdb table, and some are missing; sequencing was by immunoSEQ multiplex PCR. The sample lists approximately 110,000 clones; around 83% were seen once. The specimen was peripheral blood. Receptors originate from a man aged 35-49 years with acute or convalescent COVID-19.

This chain links TRBV14 with TRBJ1-1; no clear D gene. Germline lookup yields CDR1 SGHDN and CDR2 FVKESK. The CDR3 is 14 residues long. Trimming removed 4 bases at V and 0 bases at J, with 9 bases between. The DNA of the CDR3 is TGTGCCAGCAGCCCACCAGGCATGAACACTGAAGCTTTCTTT. This codes for CASSPPGMNTEAFF.

CDR3 region: CASSPQGYSYGYTF. DNA for the CDR3: TGTGCCAGCAGTCCACAGGGGTACAGCTATGGCTACACCTTC. V and J are TRBV7-9 and TRBJ1-2, with 7 nucleotides matching TRBD1. With V trimmed by 6 bases and J by 4 bases, 8 bases remained unmatched. This CDR3 is built from 14 residues. The germline V gene encodes CDR1 SEHNR and CDR2 FQNEAQ (reference sequence).

This chain connects TRBV7-2 to TRBJ1-2; 9 positions match TRBD1. J was trimmed by 8 bases and V by 5 bases; bases with no gene match: 6. Per the germline V gene, CDR1 is SGHTA and CDR2 is FQGNSA. The CDR3 extends over 13 amino acids. In DNA form, the CDR3 reads TGTGCCAGCAGCCCGGGACAGGGCTGGGGCTACACCTTC. This sequence encodes CASSPGQGWGYTF.

CDR3 bases: TGTGCCAGCAGCCTTGGGGGGGGTATAAACACTGAAGCTTTCTTT. Translated: CASSLGGGINTEAFF. V gene TRBV7-6 combines with J gene TRBJ1-1; TRBD1 is a possible D gene (5 bases). Germline-derived CDR1 and CDR2 are SGHVS and FNYEAQ. CDR3 length: 15 amino acids. V gave up 5 bases and J gave up 2 bases, with 15 bases separating them. Together with reference TRBV7-6 and TRBJ1-1, the CDR3 gives the full variable domain: GAGVSQSPRYKVTKRGQDVALRCDPISGHVSLYWYRQALGQGPEFLTYFNYEAQQDKSGLPNDRFSAERPEGSISTLTIQRTEQRDSAMYRCASSLGGGINTEAFFGQGTRLTVV.

The chain has TRBV5-6 and TRBJ1-2; possibly TRBD1 for D (5 bases). The CDR3 has 13 residues. Germline CDR1 is SGHDT and CDR2 is YYEEEE. V lost 1 base and J 5 bases, leaving 9 bases between the germline ends. The CDR3 loop reads CASSLPDRYGYTF. CDR3 in DNA: TGTGCCAGCAGCTTGCCCGACAGATATGGCTACACCTTC.

The chain uses TRBV18 and TRBJ2-5, with D perhaps matching TRBD2 (5 bases). In germline, CDR1 is KGHSH, CDR2 LQKENI. Trimming took off 0 bases at V and 5 bases at J, with 7 bases between the two ends. This CDR3 has 13 residues. CDR3 region: CASSPPTGETQYF. CDR3 nucleotides: TGTGCCAGCTCACCACCAACGGGGGAGACCCAGTACTTC.

As for this clone: At the DNA level, this CDR3 is encoded by other sequences in the same sample as well. This rearrangement joins TRBV5-1 to TRBJ2-5; 9 nucleotides agree with TRBD1. Trimming took 3 bases from V and 5 from J; bases not matched to a gene: 5. This CDR3 has 14 amino acids. Germline V gene sequence: CDR1 SGHRS, CDR2 YFSETQ. Here the CDR3 DNA reads TGCGCCAGCAGCTCCGGGACAGGGCGGGAGACCCAGTACTTC. Amino acid sequence: CASSSGTGRETQYF.

This chain uses TRBV10-2 with TRBJ2-1; TRBD2 matches 10 bases. Germline CDR1 WSHSY, CDR2 SAAADI. V shed 7 bases, J shed 5 bases, and the junction held 8 bases outside the gene matches. This CDR3 is built from 15 residues. CDR3 in DNA: TGCGCCAGCACCGTAAGGCTAGCGGGAGACAATGAGCAGTTCTTC. This encodes CASTVRLAGDNEQFF.

This chain connects TRBV4-3 to TRBJ2-1, with TRBD2 matching over 12 bases. V lost 4 bases to trimming and J lost 1 base; unmatched junction nucleotides: 5. The germline V gene has CDR1 LGHNA and CDR2 YSLEER. This CDR3 spans 17 amino acids. The DNA for the CDR3 is TGCGCCAGCAGCCCACTAGCGGGGGGCGCGTCCTACAATGAGCAGTTCTTC. It encodes CASSPLAGGASYNEQFF.

This clone was seen a few times. The gene calls are TRBV23-1 and TRBJ1-5; TRBD1 matches at 8 bases. TRBV23-1 is an ORF, with its function uncertain. V was pared by 2 bases and J by 6 bases, with 9 bases of the junction left unmatched. The CDR3 covers 16 residues. CDR3 nucleotides: TGCGCCAGCAGTCAAAGGACAGGGACTATAGGTCAGCCCCAGCATTTT. This codes for CASSQRTGTIGQPQHF.

The rearrangement links TRBV7-3 to TRBJ2-7; the match to TRBD1 covers 8 bases. The CDR3 covers 16 residues. With V trimmed by 0 bases and J by 0 bases, 4 bases remained unmatched. Germline assignment: CDR1 SGHTA and CDR2 FQGTGA. The CDR3 loop reads CASSLTADRGSYEQYF. The CDR3 bases are TGTGCCAGCAGCTTAACCGCTGACAGGGGCTCCTACGAGCAGTACTTC.

The CDR3 here is CAISLAVEQYF. The CDR3 coding sequence is TGTGCCATCTCTCTAGCGGTCGAGCAGTACTTC. The chain has TRBV10-3 and TRBJ2-7; the match to TRBD2 covers 7 bases. The CDR3 is 11 residues long. Germline V CDR1 and CDR2: ENHRY, SYGVKD. Trimming at V came to 8 bases and at J to 6 bases, leaving 4 bases not matched to a gene.

CDR3 sequence reads: CASSFARSLYNEQFF. In nucleotides, the CDR3 is TGTGCCAGCAGCTTTGCCAGGTCCCTCTACAATGAGCAGTTCTTC. V usage is TRBV7-2 and J usage is TRBJ2-1; D unclear. Between the trimmed V and J ends, which lost 3 bases and 3 bases, there was a span of 12 bases. Per germline, CDR1 SGHTA and CDR2 FQGNSA. This CDR3 region has 15 residues. Combining the CDR3 with reference TRBV7-2 and TRBJ2-1 gives the whole variable domain GAGVSQSPSNKVTEKGKDVELRCDPISGHTALYWYRQSLGQGLEFLIYFQGNSAPDKSGLPSDRFSAERTGGSVSTLTIQRTQQEDSAVYLCASSFARSLYNEQFFGPGTRLTVL.

This chain joins TRBV28 and TRBJ1-4; no firm D call. This CDR3 contains 16 residues. V dropped 1 base and J dropped 8 bases, with 17 bases sitting between them. CDR1 and CDR2 from the germline V gene are MDHEN and SYDVKM. This CDR3 reads CASSLSSLGSDEKLFF. CDR3 bases: TGTGCCAGCAGTTTATCGTCACTTGGCAGCGACGAAAAACTGTTTTTT.

The rearrangement uses TRBV9 and TRBJ2-7; 8 bases are shared with TRBD1. V trimming: 6 bases; J trimming: 1 base; junction bases outside the gene matches: 9. This CDR3 is 15 amino acids long. Germline CDR1 and CDR2: SGDLS and YYNGEE. CDR3 sequence: CASTFPGGPSYEQYF. CDR3 nucleotide sequence: TGTGCCAGCACCTTCCCAGGGGGCCCATCCTACGAGCAGTACTTC.

The chain is built from TRBV19 and TRBJ1-1, with D perhaps TRBD1 (5 bases). Trimming took 6 bases from V and 12 from J, leaving 14 bases between them. Germline V gene data show CDR1 as LNHDA and CDR2 as SQIVND (reference sequence). The CDR3 has 11 amino acids. The CDR3 nucleotides are TGTGCCAGTAGCCTTGGGGGGAGGTCTTTCTTT. It specifies CASSLGGRSFF.

CDR3 DNA sequence: TGTGCCAGCAGCCTACCAACAACTAATGAAAAACTGTTTTTT. Translated, it gives CASSLPTTNEKLFF. The J gene is TRBJ1-4, the V gene TRBV28; unclear D gene. V was trimmed by 6 bases and J by 0 bases, leaving 8 bases between them. Germline V gives CDR1 MDHEN, CDR2 SYDVKM. The CDR3 covers 14 residues. Supplemented by reference TRBV28 and TRBJ1-4, the full variable domain reads DVKVTQSSRYLVKRTGEKVFLECVQDMDHENMFWYRQDPGLGLRLIYFSYDVKMKEKGDIPEGYSVSREKKERFSLILESASTNQTSMYLCASSLPTTNEKLFFGSGTQLSVL.

V is TRBV18 and J is TRBJ2-3, with D possibly being TRBD2 (5 bases). The CDR3 spans 13 residues. Germline V gene data show CDR1 as KGHSH and CDR2 as LQKENI. V lost 4 bases to trimming and J lost 5 bases, with 10 bases between them. CDR3 sequence reads: CASSLAGVDTQYF. CDR3 in DNA: TGTGCCAGCTCACTCGCCGGGGTAGATACGCAGTATTTT.

This clone was recorded only once. This chain connects TRBV11-2 to TRBJ2-7, with D possibly TRBD2 on 5 matching bases. The CDR3 covers 15 residues. Germline CDR1 SGHAT, CDR2 FQNNGV. V lost 2 bases and J lost 4, with 15 bases in between. This CDR3 is CASSLLGDARYEQYF. The CDR3 DNA reads TGTGCCAGCAGCTTACTGGGAGACGCGCGGTACGAGCAGTACTTC.

The chain is built from TRBV4-2 and TRBJ2-7; 11 bases are shared with TRBD1. Trimming cost V 1 base and J 3 bases; bases outside gene matches: 2. The germline CDR1 and CDR2 sequences are LGHNA and YNFKEQ. This CDR3 has 15 residues. The CDR3 sequence is CASSQADRGHYEQYF. The CDR3 DNA reads TGTGCCAGCAGCCAAGCGGACAGGGGGCACTACGAGCAGTACTTC.

The chain links TRBV4-2 to TRBJ2-1; 10 bases map to TRBD2. The CDR3 consists of 17 residues. Germline V CDR1 and CDR2: LGHNA, YNFKEQ. V lost 6 bases, J lost 5 bases, and 13 bases stayed unmatched. The CDR3 nucleotides read TGTGCCAGCAGACTTAGATTTGGACTAGCGGCAGACAATGAGCAGTTCTTC. Its translation: CASRLRFGLAADNEQFF.

The chain is built from TRBV28 and TRBJ1-6; D not certain. Germline lookup yields CDR1 MDHEN and CDR2 SYDVKM. V was shortened by 1 base and J by 10 bases, with 17 bases between the two germline ends. The CDR3 contains 16 residues. Here the CDR3 reads CASSLLSGRRSSPLHF. The CDR3 DNA reads TGTGCCAGCAGTTTATTAAGCGGCAGGAGGAGCTCACCCCTCCACTTT. Based on the CDR3 plus reference TRBV28 and TRBJ1-6, the full variable domain is DVKVTQSSRYLVKRTGEKVFLECVQDMDHENMFWYRQDPGLGLRLIYFSYDVKMKEKGDIPEGYSVSREKKERFSLILESASTNQTSMYLCASSLLSGRRSSPLHFGNGTRLTVT.

The chain has TRBV5-1 and TRBJ2-1; 9 bases align to TRBD2. The V gene end was trimmed by 2 bases and the J gene end by 3 bases; junction bases not matched to a gene: 3. Germline values: CDR1 SGHRS, CDR2 YFSETQ. The CDR3 length is 15 residues. This chain's CDR3 is CASSLAGGVYNEQFF. DNA for the CDR3: TGCGCCAGCAGCTTAGCGGGAGGTGTCTACAATGAGCAGTTCTTC.

The V and J genes are TRBV3-1 (or the pseudogene TRBV3-2) and TRBJ2-7; D is undetermined. The CDR3 spans 11 residues. V shed 4 bases and J shed 5 bases, with 6 bases lying between them. Germline-derived CDR1 and CDR2 are LGHDT and YNNKEL (reference sequence). As DNA, the CDR3 is TGTGCCAGCAGCCCGCCTAACGAGCAGTACTTC. Translated, it gives CASSPPNEQYF.

This rearrangement joins TRBV6-4 to TRBJ1-6; TRBD1 is a possible D gene (5 bases). From germline, CDR1 is MRHNA and CDR2 SNTAGT. The CDR3 contains 17 residues. Trimming shortened V by 6 bases and J by 4 bases, and 19 bases separated the two germline ends. The CDR3 is CASRGGWTGLYNSPLHF. The DNA for the CDR3 is TGTGCCAGCAGGGGGGGGTGGACTGGCTTATATAATTCACCCCTCCACTTT.

CDR3: CASSLFSRAGGEENFF. The CDR3 DNA reads as TGCGCCAGCAGCTTGTTTTCGCGAGCGGGGGGCGAGGAAAACTTCTTC. The V and J genes are TRBV5-1 and TRBJ2-1; the match to TRBD2 covers 9 bases. This CDR3 contains 16 residues. In germline, CDR1 is SGHRS, CDR2 YFSETQ. The trim removed 1 base at V and 16 bases at J, leaving 18 bases unmatched.

This clone was seen only once. V is TRBV5-4 and J is TRBJ2-2, with 12 bases identical to TRBD2. This CDR3 region has 16 residues. The trim removed 4 bases at V and 6 bases at J, leaving 7 bases unmatched. CDR1 and CDR2 from the germline V gene are SGHNT and YYREEE (reference sequence). CDR3 DNA: TGTGCCAGCAGCCAGGTCCTAGCGGGGGGGTCCGGGGAGCTGTTTTTT. Translated: CASSQVLAGGSGELFF.

In its sample, this clone was seen once. The gene calls are TRBV6-5 and TRBJ2-3, with D possibly TRBD2 on 7 matching bases. Germline CDR1 is MNHEY and CDR2 is SVGAGI. The CDR3 length is 15 residues. V lost 2 bases and J 2 bases, leaving 11 bases between the germline ends. In DNA form, the CDR3 reads TGTGCCAGCAGTTACGGGGGGGCCCTCACAGATACGCAGTATTTT. Translating gives CASSYGGALTDTQYF.

V and J are TRBV6-6 and TRBJ2-1; D is uncertain. The germline gives CDR1 MNHNY, CDR2 SVGAGI (reference sequence). The CDR3 loop spans 14 amino acids. V shed 2 bases and J shed 3 bases, with 8 bases lying between them. In DNA form, the CDR3 reads TGTGCCAGCAGTTACAACAGTATCTACAATGAGCAGTTCTTC. Its translation: CASSYNSIYNEQFF.

This chain links TRBV28 with TRBJ2-7; TRBD1 aligns across 8 bases. The CDR3 has 12 residues. Germline CDR1 is MDHEN and CDR2 is SYDVKM. V was pared by 6 bases and J by 7 bases, with 5 bases of the junction left unmatched. DNA of the CDR3: TGTGCCAGCAGAGACTACAGGGGGGAGCAGTACTTC. Residues: CASRDYRGEQYF.

V gene TRBV6-5 combines with J gene TRBJ2-7; TRBD2 is a possible D gene (6 bases). V gave up 6 bases and J gave up 3 bases, with 12 bases separating them. Germline V lookup: CDR1 MNHEY, CDR2 SVGAGI. The CDR3 length is 13 residues. The CDR3 loop reads CASRGGSHYEQYF. In DNA form, the CDR3 reads TGTGCCAGCAGGGGAGGATCCCACTACGAGCAGTACTTC.

The V call is TRBV28, the J call TRBJ2-7, with D possibly matching TRBD1 (5 bases). V lost 7 bases, J lost 2 bases, and 9 bases lay in between. Germline CDR1 is MDHEN and CDR2 is SYDVKM. The CDR3 contains 12 residues. CDR3 region: CASTEGAYEQYF. The CDR3 DNA is TGTGCCAGCACCGAAGGGGCCTACGAGCAGTACTTC. Together with reference TRBV28 and TRBJ2-7, the CDR3 gives the full variable domain: DVKVTQSSRYLVKRTGEKVFLECVQDMDHENMFWYRQDPGLGLRLIYFSYDVKMKEKGDIPEGYSVSREKKERFSLILESASTNQTSMYLCASTEGAYEQYFGPGTRLTVT.